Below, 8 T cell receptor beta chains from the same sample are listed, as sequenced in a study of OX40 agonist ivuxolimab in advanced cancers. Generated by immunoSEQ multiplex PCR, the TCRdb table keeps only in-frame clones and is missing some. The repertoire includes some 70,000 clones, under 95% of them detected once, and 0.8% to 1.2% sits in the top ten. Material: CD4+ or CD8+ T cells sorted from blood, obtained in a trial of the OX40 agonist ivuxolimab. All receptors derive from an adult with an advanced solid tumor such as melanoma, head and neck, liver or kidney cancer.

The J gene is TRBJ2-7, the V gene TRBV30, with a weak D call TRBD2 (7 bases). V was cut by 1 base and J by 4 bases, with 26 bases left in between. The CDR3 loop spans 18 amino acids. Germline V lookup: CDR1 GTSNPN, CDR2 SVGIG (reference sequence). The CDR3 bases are TGTGCCTGGAGTGCCCCCCCTAGGGGGGGGGCTGGAGGTTACGAGCAGTACTTC. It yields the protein CAWSAPPRGGAGGYEQYF. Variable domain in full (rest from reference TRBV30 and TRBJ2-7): SQTIHQWPATLVQPVGSPLSLECTVEGTSNPNLYWYRQAAGRGLQLLFYSVGIGQISSEVPQNLSASRPQDRQFILSSKKLLLSDSGFYLCAWSAPPRGGAGGYEQYFGPGTRLTVT.

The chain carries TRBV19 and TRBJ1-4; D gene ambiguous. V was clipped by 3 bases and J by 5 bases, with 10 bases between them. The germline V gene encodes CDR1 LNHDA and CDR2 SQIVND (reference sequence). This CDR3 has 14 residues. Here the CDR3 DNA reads TGTGCCAGTAGTATTAGGCACCAGAATGAAAAACTGTTTTTT. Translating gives CASSIRHQNEKLFF.

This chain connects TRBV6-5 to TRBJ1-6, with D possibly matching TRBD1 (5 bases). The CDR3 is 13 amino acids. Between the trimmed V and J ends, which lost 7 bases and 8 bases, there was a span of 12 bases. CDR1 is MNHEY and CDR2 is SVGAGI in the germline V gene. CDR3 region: CASTSGPDSPLHF. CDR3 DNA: TGTGCCAGCACCTCGGGGCCCGATTCACCCCTCCACTTT.

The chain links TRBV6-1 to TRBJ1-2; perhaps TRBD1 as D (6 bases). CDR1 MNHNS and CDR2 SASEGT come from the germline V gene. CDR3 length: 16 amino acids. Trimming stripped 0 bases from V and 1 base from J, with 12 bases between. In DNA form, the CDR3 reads TGTGCCAGCAGTGAAGCTGGGACAAGAGATAACTATGGCTACACCTTC. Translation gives CASSEAGTRDNYGYTF.

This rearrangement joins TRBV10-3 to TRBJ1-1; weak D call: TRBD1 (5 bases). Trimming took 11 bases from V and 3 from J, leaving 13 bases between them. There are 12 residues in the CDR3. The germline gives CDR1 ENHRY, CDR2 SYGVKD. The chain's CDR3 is CASRQYDTEAFF. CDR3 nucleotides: TGTGCCTCCCGACAGTATGACACTGAAGCTTTCTTT.

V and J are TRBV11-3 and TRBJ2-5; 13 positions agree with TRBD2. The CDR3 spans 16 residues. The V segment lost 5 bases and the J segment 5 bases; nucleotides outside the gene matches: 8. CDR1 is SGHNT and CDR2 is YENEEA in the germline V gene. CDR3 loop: CASSPGLAGVRETQYF. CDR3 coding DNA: TGTGCCAGCAGCCCAGGACTAGCGGGAGTCCGTGAGACCCAGTACTTC.

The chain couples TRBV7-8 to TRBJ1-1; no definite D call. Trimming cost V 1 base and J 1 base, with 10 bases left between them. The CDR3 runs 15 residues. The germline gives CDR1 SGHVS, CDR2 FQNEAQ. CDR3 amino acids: CASSLVQGRNTEAFF. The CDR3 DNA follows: TGTGCCAGCAGCTTAGTACAAGGGCGGAACACTGAAGCTTTCTTT.

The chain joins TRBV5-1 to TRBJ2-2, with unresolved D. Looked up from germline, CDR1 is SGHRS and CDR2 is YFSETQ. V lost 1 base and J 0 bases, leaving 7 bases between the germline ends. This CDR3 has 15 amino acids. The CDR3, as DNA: TGCGCCAGCAGCTTGACCAGAGCGAACACCGGGGAGCTGTTTTTT. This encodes CASSLTRANTGELFF.